Each of the 25 T cell receptor beta chains below was sequenced from the same sample in a study of T-cell memory formation after mild COVID-19. TCRdb analysed the 5' RACE reads with MiXCR anew, one entry per CDR3 protein. The sample includes about 210,000 distinct CDR3 sequences, under 12% of them seen just once. The sample was PBMCs or a T cell subset sorted from them (not recorded which). These receptors came from a man younger than 35 who had mild COVID-19 (a few samples of this study predate the infection). Cell type and time point are not known.

This clonotype appeared a few times. V gene TRBV6-2 or TRBV6-3 combines with J gene TRBJ1-1; D remains ambiguous. CDR1 and CDR2 from the germline V gene are MNHEY and SVGEGT. V was pared by 7 bases and J by 3 bases, with 12 bases between. The CDR3 has 13 amino acids. The CDR3 DNA is TGTGCCAGCACTTCTCACCGGTACACTGAAGCTTTCTTT. It translates to CASTSHRYTEAFF.

The chain employs TRBV2 and TRBJ2-3, with D tentatively TRBD1 (6 bases). In germline, CDR1 is SNHLY, CDR2 FYNNEI. The CDR3 has 14 amino acids. V lost 9 bases and J 6 bases, leaving 19 bases between the germline ends. The DNA of the CDR3 is TGTGCCAGAGAGGGGGACCAGTGGTCGGATACGCAGTATTTT. It is translated as CAREGDQWSDTQYF.

This clonotype was found a few times. The chain combines TRBV29-1 with TRBJ2-4; 9 nucleotides match TRBD1. This CDR3 spans 14 amino acids. Germline CDR1 reads SQVTM; CDR2 reads ANQGSEA. After removal of 7 bases from V and 4 bases from J, the junction contained 8 bases not matched to a gene. The CDR3 coding sequence is TGCAGCGGGACGACAGGGGGATCTAAAAACATTCAGTACTTC. This codes for CSGTTGGSKNIQYF.

In its sample, this clonotype was seen many times. The J gene is TRBJ2-1, the V gene TRBV4-2; 12 positions match TRBD2. Trimming at V came to 1 base and at J to 5 bases, leaving 6 bases not matched to a gene. The germline V gene has CDR1 LGHNA and CDR2 YNFKEQ. CDR3 length equals 17 residues. CDR3 in amino acids: CASSQALLAGGHNEQFF. CDR3 DNA sequence: TGTGCCAGCAGCCAAGCCTTACTAGCGGGGGGACACAATGAGCAGTTCTTC.

The sample holds many counts of this clonotype. This chain uses TRBV20-1 with TRBJ2-7; 8 bases agree with TRBD2. This CDR3 contains 13 residues. The V gene's germline CDR1 is DFQATT and CDR2 SNEGSKA (reference sequence). J gave up 3 bases and V 2 bases, and 3 bases lay outside the gene matches. Here the CDR3 reads CSARSSGHYEQYF. CDR3 coding DNA: TGCAGTGCTAGATCTAGCGGGCACTACGAGCAGTACTTC.

This clonotype came up many times. J is TRBJ1-5 and V is TRBV11-2; no clear D gene. The CDR3 consists of 13 residues. V gave up 3 bases and J gave up 2 bases, with 5 bases separating them. The germline V gene encodes CDR1 SGHAT and CDR2 FQNNGV. CDR3 amino acids: CASSLIGNQPQHF. As DNA, the CDR3 is TGTGCCAGCAGCTTGATAGGCAATCAGCCCCAGCATTTT.

This rearrangement joins TRBV5-4 to TRBJ2-5; 7 bases map to TRBD1. The CDR3 sequence is 16 residues long. CDR1 is SGHNT and CDR2 is YYREEE in the germline V gene (reference sequence). V shed 0 bases, J shed 1 base, and the junction held 6 bases outside the gene matches. In DNA, the CDR3 is TGTGCCAGCAGCTTGGGAGCCGGGACAGCCCAAGAGACCCAGTACTTC. Translated: CASSLGAGTAQETQYF.

This clonotype has only a few counts. The chain combines TRBV6-6 with TRBJ2-7, with D perhaps TRBD2 (7 bases). In germline, CDR1 is MNHNY, CDR2 SVGAGI (reference sequence). Trimming removed 7 bases at V and 6 bases at J, with 16 bases between. CDR3 size: 13 residues. The CDR3 here is CASMVGAGVEQYV. CDR3 nucleotide sequence: TGTGCCAGCATGGTGGGGGCGGGGGTCGAGCAGTACGTC.

The chain employs TRBV6-1 and TRBJ2-1; D gene uncertain. This CDR3 has 11 amino acids. Germline assignment: CDR1 MNHNS and CDR2 SASEGT. V was pared by 6 bases and J by 7 bases, with 7 bases between. CDR3 sequence: CASRTGNEQFF. CDR3 in DNA: TGTGCCAGCAGAACTGGTAATGAGCAGTTCTTC.

This chain uses TRBV7-3 with TRBJ1-1; no clear D gene. The V and J ends lost 6 bases and 3 bases respectively, with 11 bases between them. The CDR3 extends over 13 amino acids. Germline CDR1 and CDR2: SGHTA and FQGTGA. The CDR3 sequence is CASSPIRDTEAFF. In DNA form, the CDR3 reads TGTGCCAGCAGTCCGATTAGGGACACTGAAGCTTTCTTT.

This clonotype occurred a few times. The chain employs TRBV20-1 and TRBJ2-4, with 8 bases aligning to TRBD1. The CDR3 runs to 15 residues. The ends lost 7 bases at V and 0 bases at J; junction bases unmatched: 8. Germline V gene lookup returns CDR1 DFQATT and CDR2 SNEGSKA (reference sequence). CDR3 nucleotide sequence: TGCAGTGTGGAGCCGGGACAGGTAGCCAAAAACATTCAGTACTTC. Protein sequence: CSVEPGQVAKNIQYF.

At least ten counts were recorded for this clonotype. The chain has TRBV5-6 and TRBJ2-2, with TRBD2 matching over 13 bases. This CDR3 has 16 amino acids. The germline gives CDR1 SGHDT, CDR2 YYEEEE. V lost 1 base and J lost 6; bases outside the gene matches: 3. The CDR3 DNA sequence: TGTGCCAGCAGCTTGCTGGGACTAGCGGGGCCCGGGGAGCTGTTTTTT. This codes for CASSLLGLAGPGELFF.

The CDR3 here is CASSLGGEFSYGYTF. DNA for the CDR3: TGTGCCAGCAGCTTAGGAGGGGAGTTTAGCTATGGCTACACCTTC. The chain recombines TRBV7-6 with TRBJ1-2, with a weak D call TRBD1 (5 bases). V dropped 1 base and J dropped 4 bases, with 13 bases sitting between them. This CDR3 has 15 amino acids. In germline, CDR1 is SGHVS, CDR2 FNYEAQ.

V is TRBV12-5 and J is TRBJ2-3; the D gene is possibly TRBD2 (6 bases). Looked up from germline, CDR1 is LGHNT and CDR2 is FRNRAP. The CDR3 runs 12 residues. V was cut by 4 bases and J by 6 bases, with 8 bases left in between. The CDR3 spells CASGSEGDTQYF. CDR3 sequence (DNA): TGTGCTAGTGGTTCGGAGGGGGATACGCAGTATTTT.

This clonotype has just a few counts. This rearrangement joins TRBV10-3 to TRBJ2-7; 7 positions match TRBD1. The germline gives CDR1 ENHRY, CDR2 SYGVKD. J gave up 2 bases and V 0 bases, and 4 bases lay outside the gene matches. The CDR3 is 15 amino acids. This CDR3 is CAISESPGQTYEQYF. DNA for the CDR3: TGTGCCATCAGTGAGTCGCCGGGACAGACCTACGAGCAGTACTTC.

This chain connects TRBV19 to TRBJ1-4; D gene unclear. The CDR3 has 14 residues. The V and J ends lost 7 bases and 0 bases respectively, with 9 bases between them. Germline V gives CDR1 LNHDA, CDR2 SQIVND (reference sequence). In DNA form, the CDR3 reads TGTGCCAGTACCCGAAGGGCAACTAATGAAAAACTGTTTTTT. The encoded protein is CASTRRATNEKLFF.

This clonotype was recorded many times. The chain links TRBV4-1 to TRBJ2-7, with 11 bases identical to TRBD1. Germline trimming cut 5 bases from V and 0 bases from J; bases unmatched to any gene: 3. In germline, CDR1 is MGHRA, CDR2 YSYEKL. The CDR3 extends over 15 amino acids. The CDR3 region has the DNA TGCGCCAGCAGCGAAGGGACAGGGGGCTCCTACGAGCAGTACTTC. It specifies CASSEGTGGSYEQYF.

This clonotype was found a few times. The chain links TRBV6-6 to TRBJ1-2; 12 positions match TRBD1. After removal of 6 bases from V and 3 bases from J, the junction contained 5 bases not matched to a gene. Germline loops: CDR1 MNHNY, CDR2 SVGAGI (reference sequence). The CDR3 runs 15 residues. The CDR3 loop reads CASRMGQGADYGYTF. CDR3 sequence (DNA): TGTGCCAGCAGGATGGGACAGGGGGCTGACTATGGCTACACCTTC.

The gene calls are TRBV18 and TRBJ1-1; TRBD1 might be the D (6 bases). CDR1 and CDR2 from the germline V gene are KGHSH and LQKENI. Trimming removed 3 bases at V and 6 bases at J, with 17 bases between. The CDR3 spans 15 residues. CDR3 loop: CASSPPTGRRSEAFF. DNA of the CDR3: TGTGCCAGCTCACCTCCCACAGGGAGGAGGTCTGAAGCTTTCTTT.

A few counts support this clonotype. The V and J genes are TRBV2 and TRBJ1-1; D not resolved. The CDR3 sequence is 14 residues long. V was clipped by 3 bases and J by 11 bases, with 19 bases between them. Per germline, CDR1 SNHLY and CDR2 FYNNEI. For the CDR3, the DNA is TGTGCCAGCAGTGATAAGATTTTTAAACCCCAGGCTTTCTTT. Its translation is CASSDKIFKPQAFF.

V usage is TRBV4-2 and J usage is TRBJ1-3; the D gene is possibly TRBD1 (6 bases). CDR3 length: 16 amino acids. Trimming cost V 0 bases and J 2 bases, with 11 bases left between them. Germline CDR1 and CDR2: LGHNA and YNFKEQ. The CDR3 region is CASSQEGGRTGNTIYF. The CDR3 nucleotides read TGTGCCAGCAGCCAAGAAGGGGGTAGGACTGGAAACACCATATATTTT.

This clonotype was found a few times. CDR3 amino acids: CASSADRDGYTF. The CDR3 DNA sequence: TGCGCCAGCAGCGCCGACAGGGACGGCTACACCTTC. This chain uses TRBV5-1 with TRBJ1-2, with 7 positions matching TRBD1. Germline CDR1 SGHRS, CDR2 YFSETQ. This CDR3 has 12 amino acids. V shed 4 bases and J 8 bases; nucleotides not matched to a gene: 5.

The chain couples TRBV25-1 to TRBJ2-7; D unresolved. Germline V gene lookup returns CDR1 MGHDK and CDR2 SYGVNS. This CDR3 region has 11 residues. Trimming stripped 3 bases from V and 0 bases from J, with 0 bases between. In nucleotides, the CDR3 is TGTGCCAGCAGTGACTCCTACGAGCAGTACTTC. This encodes CASSDSYEQYF.

The chain is built from TRBV12-3 or TRBV12-4 and TRBJ1-1; the match to TRBD1 covers 8 bases. V shed 7 bases and J 4 bases; nucleotides not matched to a gene: 2. The CDR3 extends over 12 amino acids. CDR3 amino acids: CASTTGGTEAFF. As DNA, the CDR3 is TGTGCCAGCACCACAGGGGGCACTGAAGCTTTCTTT.

The chain is built from TRBV19 and TRBJ2-1, with 10 bases lining up with TRBD2. This CDR3 contains 17 residues. CDR1 LNHDA and CDR2 SQIVND come from the germline V gene (reference sequence). Here the CDR3 DNA reads TGTGCGAGTCTCGGGGTAGCGGGGGGCCGAGGTTTATTTGAGCAGTTCTTC. The encoded protein is CASLGVAGGRGLFEQFF.